A selection of T cell receptor beta chains follows, all from one sample in a study of cytomegalovirus exposure and HLA in healthy donors. Assay: immunoSEQ multiplex PCR; the TCRdb copy retains only in-frame clones and omits some. This sample has 80,000 to 95,000 clones, with about 67% found just once. Source material: PBMCs. These receptors were taken from a woman in her late teens or twenties in good health and CMV-seropositive. Both conserved end residues are part of each CDR3. The order of the fields is V gene, CDR3 length, J gene, D gene, clone size, CDR3 protein, CDR3 DNA. A D gene is named only where the DNA matches it firmly. Clone sizes are given selectively: once, few, many, or a class where the clone is expanded.

TRBV29-1	12	TRBJ2-5	-	-	CSVPDRAETQYF	TGCAGCGTCCCGGACAGAGCAGAGACCCAGTACTTC
TRBV27	18	TRBJ2-6	-	-	CASSFRRQGGSGANVLTF	TGTGCCAGCAGTTTCAGGAGGCAGGGGGGATCTGGGGCCAACGTCCTGACTTTC
TRBV5-1	15	TRBJ2-5	TRBD1	-	CASSPGQGASETQYF	TGCGCCAGCAGCCCAGGACAGGGGGCTTCCGAGACCCAGTACTTC
TRBV30	13	TRBJ1-4	TRBD1	few	CAFSGTVHEKLFF	TGTGCCTTCTCCGGGACAGTTCATGAAAAACTGTTTTTT
TRBV5-6	15	TRBJ1-1	-	-	CASSFMAVGNTEAFF	TGTGCCAGCAGCTTCATGGCGGTGGGGAACACTGAAGCTTTCTTT
TRBV27	13	TRBJ1-5	-	-	CASKRGENQPQHF	TGTGCCAGCAAACGGGGGGAAAATCAGCCCCAGCATTTT
TRBV28	14	TRBJ1-2	TRBD1	-	CASSKDRGVDGYTF	TGTGCCAGCAGTAAGGACAGGGGGGTGGATGGCTACACCTTC
TRBV20-1	11	TRBJ1-1	TRBD1	-	CSARRQGVTFF	TGCAGTGCTAGGAGGCAGGGGGTTACTTTCTTT
TRBV27	13	TRBJ2-7	-	-	CASSAPGFDEQYF	TGTGCCAGCAGTGCGCCGGGGTTCGACGAGCAGTACTTC
TRBV7-9	16	TRBJ1-2	-	-	CASSLDIGRAYYGYTF	TGTGCCAGCAGCTTAGATATAGGCAGGGCTTACTATGGCTACACCTTC
TRBV5-1	15	TRBJ2-2	-	-	CASSLSGVGTGELFF	TGCGCCAGCAGCTTGTCGGGAGTTGGCACCGGGGAGCTGTTTTTT
TRBV11-2	17	TRBJ2-3	TRBD2	-	CASSRSRASGSPDTQYF	TGTGCCAGCAGCCGTAGTAGGGCTAGCGGGAGCCCAGATACGCAGTATTTT
TRBV5-1	14	TRBJ1-2	TRBD1	-	CASNLGDRDYGYTF	TGCGCCAGCAACTTGGGAGACAGGGACTATGGCTACACCTTC
TRBV4-1	16	TRBJ2-7	-	-	CASSQGRGQGKYEQYF	TGCGCCAGCAGCCAAGGAAGGGGTCAGGGAAAGTACGAGCAGTACTTC
TRBV28	17	TRBJ1-1	TRBD1	-	CASSAILSGTDNTEAFF	TGTGCCAGCAGTGCTATACTCTCCGGGACAGATAACACTGAAGCTTTCTTT
TRBV7-2	16	TRBJ2-5	TRBD2	few	CASSLEWRGGRETQYF	TGTGCCAGCAGCTTAGAGTGGCGGGGGGGCCGGGAGACCCAGTACTTC
TRBV7-2	12	TRBJ2-5	TRBD2	-	CASRGLAGTQYF	TGTGCCAGCCGCGGACTAGCGGGGACCCAGTACTTC
TRBV6-6	15	TRBJ2-3	TRBD2	once	CASSSPSGRRDTQYF	TGTGCCAGCAGTAGCCCTAGCGGGAGGCGGGATACGCAGTATTTT
TRBV7-2	14	TRBJ2-3	-	-	CASSPPLPADTQYF	TGTGCCAGCAGCCCCCCGCTTCCAGCAGATACGCAGTATTTT
TRBV2	14	TRBJ2-3	-	few	CASSAFPRQGTQYF	TGTGCCAGCAGTGCCTTCCCTCGCCAGGGTACGCAGTATTTT
TRBV30	11	TRBJ1-4	-	-	CAWSPGEKLFF	TGTGCCTGGAGCCCCGGTGAAAAACTGTTTTTT
TRBV29-1	13	TRBJ2-1	-	-	CSVVLLAGYQQFF	TGCAGCGTTGTCCTCCTCGCGGGCTACCAGCAGTTCTTC
TRBV2	17	TRBJ2-3	-	-	CASSEGGGGLATDTQYF	TGTGCCAGCAGTGAAGGGGGAGGGGGATTGGCGACAGATACGCAGTATTTT
TRBV7-6	16	TRBJ2-1	TRBD2	-	CASSPPGLAGDNEQFF	TGTGCCAGCAGCCCACCCGGACTAGCGGGCGACAATGAGCAGTTCTTC
TRBV6-1	12	TRBJ2-5	-	-	CASMGLGGAQYF	TGTGCCAGCATGGGTCTCGGAGGGGCCCAGTACTTC
TRBV2	13	TRBJ1-5	-	-	CASGLYQGEPQHF	TGTGCCAGCGGCCTTTATCAAGGGGAGCCCCAGCATTTT
TRBV19	19	TRBJ2-5	TRBD2	-	CASSHWTSGGRGWEETQYF	TGTGCCAGTAGTCATTGGACTAGCGGGGGGCGAGGATGGGAAGAGACCCAGTACTTC
TRBV27	13	TRBJ1-2	-	-	CASSLDLRRGYTF	TGTGCCAGCAGTTTGGACTTACGGAGGGGCTACACCTTC
TRBV28	16	TRBJ2-3	TRBD2	once	CASSPSGRAGLGTQYF	TGTGCCAGCAGTCCTAGCGGGAGGGCCGGTCTCGGCACGCAGTATTTT
TRBV5-5	14	TRBJ1-2	TRBD1	few	CASRDRGREYGYTF	TGTGCCAGCCGGGACAGGGGGCGCGAGTATGGCTACACCTTC
TRBV30	15	TRBJ2-7	-	-	CAWSSRVRSSYEQYF	TGTGCCTGGAGTTCCAGGGTTCGGAGCTCCTACGAGCAGTACTTC
TRBV27	17	TRBJ1-6	-	-	CASSSPRSTVPNSPLHF	TGTGCCAGCAGTTCTCCCCGGTCGACAGTACCTAATTCACCCCTCCACTTT
TRBV28	13	TRBJ2-2	-	-	CASTPVFPGELFF	TGTGCCAGCACCCCAGTCTTTCCCGGGGAGCTGTTTTTT
TRBV5-4	13	TRBJ2-7	-	-	CASSLGRLDEQYF	TGTGCCAGCAGCTTGGGCCGCCTAGACGAGCAGTACTTC
TRBV5-6	16	TRBJ2-1	-	-	CASSLGQGGSYNEQFF	TGTGCCAGCAGCTTGGGGCAGGGGGGCTCCTACAATGAGCAGTTCTTC
TRBV28	16	TRBJ2-6	-	-	CASSRPQVSGANVLTF	TGTGCCAGCAGTCGCCCGCAGGTCTCTGGGGCCAACGTCCTGACTTTC
TRBV11-2	16	TRBJ2-2	-	-	CASSPGGAPAPGELFF	TGTGCCAGCAGTCCCGGCGGGGCGCCCGCCCCAGGGGAGCTGTTTTTT
TRBV6-4	13	TRBJ1-1	TRBD1	-	CASSQGGHTEAFF	TGTGCCAGCTCACAGGGGGGCCACACTGAAGCTTTCTTT
TRBV7-9	17	TRBJ1-5	TRBD1	few	CASSLGGTGTPNQPQHF	TGTGCCAGCAGCTTAGGCGGGACAGGGACACCCAATCAGCCCCAGCATTTT
TRBV19	17	TRBJ2-7	TRBD2	-	CASSSPGLAGGTYEQYF	TGTGCCAGTAGTTCCCCGGGACTAGCGGGAGGAACCTACGAGCAGTACTTC
TRBV5-6	16	TRBJ1-5	-	-	CASSSYGERADQPQHF	TGTGCCAGCAGCTCATACGGGGAGCGGGCGGATCAGCCCCAGCATTTT
TRBV6-4	14	TRBJ2-2	-	few	CASSAQEAAGELFF	TGTGCCAGCAGTGCCCAGGAGGCAGCCGGGGAGCTGTTTTTT
TRBV7-6	15	TRBJ2-7	TRBD2	-	CASSSGAGGTYEQYF	TGTGCCAGCAGCTCGGGAGCGGGGGGGACCTACGAGCAGTACTTC
TRBV7-9	14	TRBJ2-5	TRBD1	-	CASSFLGGVETQYF	TGTGCCAGCAGCTTTTTAGGGGGCGTGGAGACCCAGTACTTC
TRBV4-3	14	TRBJ1-2	-	few	CASSRSGRVRGYTF	TGCGCCAGCAGCCGAAGCGGAAGGGTTCGCGGCTACACCTTC
TRBV9	15	TRBJ1-5	TRBD1	-	CASSVGQGGNQPQHF	TGTGCCAGCAGCGTAGGGCAGGGGGGCAATCAGCCCCAGCATTTT
TRBV5-1	14	TRBJ2-7	-	few	CASRRDSTAYEQYF	TGCGCCAGCCGGCGGGACAGTACCGCCTACGAGCAGTACTTC
TRBV11-2	15	TRBJ2-7	-	-	CASSLVETVFYEQYF	TGTGCCAGCAGCTTAGTCGAGACAGTCTTCTACGAGCAGTACTTC
TRBV7-6	15	TRBJ1-1	-	once	CASTPTALMNTEAFF	TGTGCCAGCACCCCGACAGCCCTGATGAACACTGAAGCTTTCTTT
TRBV7-2	16	TRBJ2-7	TRBD2	-	CASSLDSGRRSAEQYF	TGTGCCAGCAGCTTAGATAGCGGGAGAAGGTCCGCCGAGCAGTACTTC
TRBV27	15	TRBJ1-1	TRBD1	-	CASSPYRGHDTEAFF	TGTGCCAGCAGTCCCTACAGGGGGCATGACACTGAAGCTTTCTTT